These T cell receptor beta chains were read from a single sample in a study of identical twins. Each CDR3 protein gets one entry after TCRdb re-called the 5' RACE reads with MiXCR. The data hold roughly 250,000 distinct CDR3 sequences, with about an eighth observed a single time. The sample was memory (CD45RO+) T cells sorted from blood. Receptors originate from a woman between 18 and 30 years old in good health. CDR3s include the opening cysteine and the closing phenylalanine or tryptophan. Each record gives: D gene, V gene, J gene, clone size, CDR3 protein, CDR3 DNA. D genes are given only for firm matches. Clone size is stated in some rows and not others, as once, few, many or a class when expanded.

D gene: .
V gene: TRBV10-3
J gene: TRBJ2-3
clone size: few
CDR3 protein: CAISESTPLDTQYF
CDR3 DNA: TGTGCCATCAGTGAGTCGACTCCCCTAGATACGCAGTATTTT

D gene: .
V gene: TRBV11-2
J gene: TRBJ2-3
clone size: .
CDR3 protein: CASSGRRDSYTDTQYF
CDR3 DNA: TGTGCCAGCAGCGGGCGACGGGACTCCTACACAGATACGCAGTATTTT

D gene: .
V gene: TRBV5-4
J gene: TRBJ2-7
clone size: .
CDR3 protein: CASSWGRAGDEQYF
CDR3 DNA: TGTGCCAGCAGCTGGGGACGCGCAGGAGACGAGCAGTACTTC

D gene: .
V gene: TRBV5-1
J gene: TRBJ2-1
clone size: .
CDR3 protein: CASRLPGLPSHNEQFF
CDR3 DNA: TGCGCCAGCAGACTACCGGGACTCCCCTCCCACAATGAGCAGTTCTTC

D gene: .
V gene: TRBV12-3/TRBV12-4
J gene: TRBJ2-7
clone size: .
CDR3 protein: CASRQGHSYEQYF
CDR3 DNA: TGTGCCAGCAGGCAGGGCCACTCCTACGAGCAGTACTTC

D gene: .
V gene: TRBV20-1
J gene: TRBJ2-2
clone size: few
CDR3 protein: CSAERGPYTGELFF
CDR3 DNA: TGCAGTGCCGAACGGGGGCCCTACACCGGGGAGCTGTTTTTT

D gene: .
V gene: TRBV12-3/TRBV12-4
J gene: TRBJ2-2
clone size: many
CDR3 protein: CASRNPGRVNTGELFF
CDR3 DNA: TGTGCCAGCAGAAACCCCGGCAGGGTCAACACCGGGGAGCTGTTTTTT

D gene: .
V gene: TRBV28
J gene: TRBJ1-5
clone size: .
CDR3 protein: CASVKGGGNQPQHF
CDR3 DNA: TGTGCCAGCGTTAAGGGGGGGGGCAATCAGCCCCAGCATTTT

D gene: .
V gene: TRBV7-2
J gene: TRBJ2-7
clone size: many
CDR3 protein: CASSLTLYEQYF
CDR3 DNA: TGTGCCAGCAGTTTAACACTGTACGAGCAGTACTTC

D gene: .
V gene: TRBV7-2
J gene: TRBJ2-5
clone size: .
CDR3 protein: CASSLNPRETQYF
CDR3 DNA: TGTGCCAGCAGCTTAAATCCTCGGGAGACCCAGTACTTC

D gene: .
V gene: TRBV7-2
J gene: TRBJ2-5
clone size: .
CDR3 protein: CASSITLRLVETQYF
CDR3 DNA: TGTGCCAGCAGCATTACTCTCAGACTAGTGGAGACCCAGTACTTC

D gene: .
V gene: TRBV10-3
J gene: TRBJ2-1
clone size: .
CDR3 protein: CAISAAGTVNEQFF
CDR3 DNA: TGTGCCATCAGTGCCGCCGGGACGGTAAATGAGCAGTTCTTC

D gene: .
V gene: TRBV2
J gene: TRBJ1-2
clone size: .
CDR3 protein: CASRRENNYGYTF
CDR3 DNA: TGTGCCAGCAGGAGGGAGAATAACTATGGCTACACCTTC

D gene: .
V gene: TRBV3-1
J gene: TRBJ1-2
clone size: .
CDR3 protein: CASSHRRVYGYTF
CDR3 DNA: TGTGCCAGCAGCCACCGACGGGTCTATGGCTACACCTTC

D gene: .
V gene: TRBV28
J gene: TRBJ2-7
clone size: many
CDR3 protein: CASSLRASYEQYF
CDR3 DNA: TGTGCCAGCAGTTTAAGGGCGTCCTACGAGCAGTACTTC

D gene: TRBD2
V gene: TRBV12-3/TRBV12-4
J gene: TRBJ2-1
clone size: few
CDR3 protein: CASSFHPSGSRNEQFF
CDR3 DNA: TGTGCCAGCAGTTTCCATCCTAGCGGGAGTCGGAATGAGCAGTTCTTC

D gene: .
V gene: TRBV5-1
J gene: TRBJ2-5
clone size: many
CDR3 protein: CASSLVGPQETQYF
CDR3 DNA: TGCGCCAGCAGCTTGGTGGGACCCCAAGAGACCCAGTACTTC

D gene: .
V gene: TRBV19
J gene: TRBJ2-1
clone size: many
CDR3 protein: CASSSGASSYNEQFF
CDR3 DNA: TGTGCCAGTAGTTCGGGGGCGTCCTCCTACAATGAGCAGTTCTTC

D gene: .
V gene: TRBV12-3/TRBV12-4
J gene: TRBJ2-1
clone size: few
CDR3 protein: CASSLTRVHEQFF
CDR3 DNA: TGTGCCAGCAGTTTAACCCGGGTTCATGAGCAGTTCTTC

D gene: TRBD2
V gene: TRBV9
J gene: TRBJ2-1
clone size: .
CDR3 protein: CASSPRLAGVHEQFF
CDR3 DNA: TGTGCCAGCAGCCCCCGACTAGCGGGAGTCCATGAGCAGTTCTTC

D gene: .
V gene: TRBV6-5
J gene: TRBJ2-1
clone size: .
CDR3 protein: CASSYSSYPSPNEQFF
CDR3 DNA: TGTGCCAGCAGTTACAGCTCCTACCCATCCCCTAATGAGCAGTTCTTC

D gene: TRBD2
V gene: TRBV5-1
J gene: TRBJ2-1
clone size: many
CDR3 protein: CASSLLAGETYNEQFF
CDR3 DNA: TGCGCCAGCAGCTTGCTAGCGGGGGAAACCTACAATGAGCAGTTCTTC

D gene: .
V gene: TRBV21-1
J gene: TRBJ1-1
clone size: few
CDR3 protein: CASSKTPMNTEAFF
CDR3 DNA: TGTGCCAGCAGCAAGACCCCGATGAACACTGAAGCTTTCTTT

D gene: .
V gene: TRBV29-1
J gene: TRBJ1-1
clone size: few
CDR3 protein: CSADMLGNTEAFF
CDR3 DNA: TGCAGCGCCGACATGTTGGGGAACACTGAAGCTTTCTTT

D gene: .
V gene: TRBV9
J gene: TRBJ2-1
clone size: .
CDR3 protein: CASSVIGREQFF
CDR3 DNA: TGTGCCAGCAGCGTAATCGGCAGGGAGCAGTTCTTC

D gene: .
V gene: TRBV12-3/TRBV12-4
J gene: TRBJ1-1
clone size: many
CDR3 protein: CASSPGVPEAFF
CDR3 DNA: TGTGCCAGCAGTCCAGGGGTCCCTGAAGCTTTCTTT

D gene: TRBD2
V gene: TRBV5-1
J gene: TRBJ2-1
clone size: .
CDR3 protein: CASSSGTSGNNEQFF
CDR3 DNA: TGCGCCAGCAGCAGCGGGACTAGCGGGAACAATGAGCAGTTCTTC

D gene: .
V gene: TRBV20-1
J gene: TRBJ1-2
clone size: few
CDR3 protein: CSASTDNYGYTF
CDR3 DNA: TGCAGTGCTAGTACAGATAACTATGGCTACACCTTC

D gene: TRBD1
V gene: TRBV5-1
J gene: TRBJ2-5
clone size: few
CDR3 protein: CASSSGTGTETQYF
CDR3 DNA: TGCGCCAGCAGCTCCGGGACAGGGACAGAGACCCAGTACTTC

D gene: .
V gene: TRBV5-1
J gene: TRBJ2-7
clone size: .
CDR3 protein: CASSLVADYEQYF
CDR3 DNA: TGCGCCAGCAGCTTGGTTGCCGACTACGAGCAGTACTTC

D gene: .
V gene: TRBV20-1
J gene: TRBJ2-1
clone size: once
CDR3 protein: CSARGSGLGEQFF
CDR3 DNA: TGCAGTGCTAGAGGTTCCGGCTTAGGTGAGCAGTTCTTC

D gene: .
V gene: TRBV5-1
J gene: TRBJ2-3
clone size: .
CDR3 protein: CASSFYGASTDTQYF
CDR3 DNA: TGCGCCAGCAGCTTCTACGGGGCTAGCACAGATACGCAGTATTTT

D gene: .
V gene: TRBV12-3/TRBV12-4
J gene: TRBJ1-5
clone size: many
CDR3 protein: CASTLVGSNQPQHF
CDR3 DNA: TGTGCCAGCACCCTGGTTGGCAGCAATCAGCCCCAGCATTTT

D gene: TRBD2
V gene: TRBV9
J gene: TRBJ2-5
clone size: .
CDR3 protein: CASSVGGLAGPFQETQYF
CDR3 DNA: TGTGCCAGCAGCGTAGGTGGACTAGCGGGGCCCTTCCAAGAGACCCAGTACTTC

D gene: .
V gene: TRBV12-3/TRBV12-4
J gene: TRBJ2-3
clone size: many
CDR3 protein: CASSLRDRGSQRHTQYF
CDR3 DNA: TGTGCCAGCAGTTTACGAGACCGCGGCTCTCAACGTCATACGCAGTATTTT

D gene: TRBD1
V gene: TRBV7-2
J gene: TRBJ2-2
clone size: .
CDR3 protein: CASSLADRVTGELFF
CDR3 DNA: TGTGCCAGCAGCCTGGCGGACAGGGTCACCGGGGAGCTGTTTTTT

D gene: .
V gene: TRBV12-3/TRBV12-4
J gene: TRBJ1-2
clone size: many
CDR3 protein: CASSLVPNYGYTF
CDR3 DNA: TGTGCCAGCAGTTTGGTCCCTAACTATGGCTACACCTTC

D gene: .
V gene: TRBV24-1
J gene: TRBJ2-1
clone size: .
CDR3 protein: CATSDPSARYNEQFF
CDR3 DNA: TGTGCCACCAGTGATCCTAGCGCCCGCTACAATGAGCAGTTCTTC

D gene: TRBD2
V gene: TRBV19
J gene: TRBJ2-3
clone size: few
CDR3 protein: CASSRRSGSESDTQYF
CDR3 DNA: TGTGCCAGTTCCCGGCGTAGCGGGAGTGAATCAGATACGCAGTATTTT

D gene: TRBD1
V gene: TRBV11-2
J gene: TRBJ2-1
clone size: large
CDR3 protein: CASSLGTGTVNEQFF
CDR3 DNA: TGTGCCAGCAGCTTAGGGACCGGGACAGTGAATGAGCAGTTCTTC

D gene: .
V gene: TRBV3-1
J gene: TRBJ2-1
clone size: many
CDR3 protein: CASSQSRGPGREQFF
CDR3 DNA: TGTGCCAGCAGCCAATCCCGGGGGCCCGGAAGAGAGCAGTTCTTC

D gene: TRBD2
V gene: TRBV5-1
J gene: TRBJ2-3
clone size: few
CDR3 protein: CASSLGRGGVTDTQYF
CDR3 DNA: TGCGCCAGCAGCTTGGGACGCGGGGGGGTCACAGATACGCAGTATTTT

D gene: .
V gene: TRBV20-1
J gene: TRBJ2-1
clone size: few
CDR3 protein: CSASRRGLLLNEQFF
CDR3 DNA: TGCAGTGCTAGTAGGCGGGGGCTACTGTTGAATGAGCAGTTCTTC

D gene: .
V gene: TRBV20-1
J gene: TRBJ2-2
clone size: once
CDR3 protein: CSARASSLNTGELFF
CDR3 DNA: TGCAGTGCTAGAGCTTCTAGCCTCAACACCGGGGAGCTGTTTTTT

D gene: .
V gene: TRBV12-3/TRBV12-4
J gene: TRBJ1-5
clone size: .
CDR3 protein: CASNLGDNQPQHF
CDR3 DNA: TGTGCCAGCAATTTAGGGGACAATCAGCCCCAGCATTTT

D gene: .
V gene: TRBV12-3/TRBV12-4
J gene: TRBJ1-1
clone size: many
CDR3 protein: CASKKGLLNTEAFF
CDR3 DNA: TGTGCCAGCAAGAAAGGACTCCTGAACACTGAAGCTTTCTTT

D gene: TRBD2
V gene: TRBV29-1
J gene: TRBJ2-1
clone size: few
CDR3 protein: CSVEGQRGDEQFF
CDR3 DNA: TGCAGCGTTGAGGGACAGCGGGGGGATGAGCAGTTCTTC

D gene: .
V gene: TRBV7-9
J gene: TRBJ2-2
clone size: .
CDR3 protein: CASISGLVMGELFF
CDR3 DNA: TGTGCCAGCATCTCGGGACTCGTCATGGGGGAGCTGTTTTTT